This T cell receptor (beta chain) was captured in a study of blood T cell repertoires in COVID-19. At the level of the study: COVID-19 samples from acute and convalescent phases originated in the United States, Italy and Spain. From T cells, B-cell-depleted T cells, or PBMCs came the material, which was cDNA or gDNA.

In the original processing: Amplification of reference gene primers provided the estimated nucleated cell counts. Method: immunoSEQ multiplex PCR; TCRdb's copy keeps in-frame clones and lacks some. V and J calls and clone size are copied from that table; D and trimming were computed from the DNA. The sample consists of 200,000 to 250,000 clones, roughly nine tenths of them appearing once. The CDR3 length is 16 residues. Germline values: CDR1 DFQATT, CDR2 SNEGSKA (reference sequence). V lost 3 bases and J lost 0, with 14 bases in between. This chain links TRBV20-1 with TRBJ1-4; maybe TRBD1 (6 bases). Source material: peripheral blood. This TCR was recovered from a man aged 55-75 years who had recovered from COVID-19. CDR3 sequence: CSASGAGVSTNEKLFF. The DNA for the CDR3 is TGCAGTGCTAGTGGGGCAGGGGTTTCAACTAATGAAAAACTGTTTTTT.